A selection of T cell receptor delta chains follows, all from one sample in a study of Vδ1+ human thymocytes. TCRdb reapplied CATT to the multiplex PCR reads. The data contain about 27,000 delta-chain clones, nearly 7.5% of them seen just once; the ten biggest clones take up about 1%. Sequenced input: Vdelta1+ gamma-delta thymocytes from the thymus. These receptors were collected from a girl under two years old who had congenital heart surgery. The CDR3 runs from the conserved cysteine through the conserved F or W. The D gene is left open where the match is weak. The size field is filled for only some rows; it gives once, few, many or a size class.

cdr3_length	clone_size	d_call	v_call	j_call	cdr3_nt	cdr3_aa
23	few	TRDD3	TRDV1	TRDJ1	TGTGCTCTTGGCCTTTTAGGGAGATTGGATACTGGGGATCTTGGTAGGTTCGCCGATAAACTCATCTTT	CALGLLGRLDTGDLGRFADKLIF
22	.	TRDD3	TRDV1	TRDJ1	TGTGCTCTTGGGGAACTGTCCTACAATAGGGGATACCTGGCGGCCAGAGGCGATAAACTCATCTTT	CALGELSYNRGYLAARGDKLIF
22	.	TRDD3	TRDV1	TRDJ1	TGTGCTCTTGGGGATTCGCGCAACCAGATTACTGGGGGATACACGGCTACCGATAAACTCATCTTT	CALGDSRNQITGGYTATDKLIF
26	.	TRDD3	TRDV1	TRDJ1	TGTGCTCTTGGGGAACCGACTTCCCCGGGACTGGGGCCGTCACACGACTTTAGACGGTACACCGATAAACTCATCTTT	CALGEPTSPGLGPSHDFRRYTDKLIF
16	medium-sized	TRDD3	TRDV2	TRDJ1	TGTGCCTGTGACACACTGGGGGACGCGTACACCGATAAACTCATCTTT	CACDTLGDAYTDKLIF
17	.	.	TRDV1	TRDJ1	TGTGCTCTTGGGGATCCGCTGGAACCCTACCACACCGATAAACTCATCTTT	CALGDPLEPYHTDKLIF
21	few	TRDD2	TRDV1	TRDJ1	TGTGCTCTTGGGGCGATTCCTTCCTACGGGCGTCACTGGGGAGGCACCGATAAACTCATCTTT	CALGAIPSYGRHWGGTDKLIF
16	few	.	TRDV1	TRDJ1	TGTGCTCTTGGGCCTAAGAGGGGCCCAGTTGCCGATAAACTCATCTTT	CALGPKRGPVADKLIF
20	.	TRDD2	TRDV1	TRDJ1	TGTGCTCTTGGGGAACTCGGCTTCCTACGCCTTACTGGGCCCACCGATAAACTCATCTTT	CALGELGFLRLTGPTDKLIF
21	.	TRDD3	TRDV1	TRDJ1	TGTGCTCTTGGGGAACTAGTTCCCGTACTGGGGGATACTGTCCTCACCGATAAACTCATCTTT	CALGELVPVLGDTVLTDKLIF
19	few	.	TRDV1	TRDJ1	TGTGCTCTTGGGGAAAAGACGACGGACCCGTCGAGGAGAACCGATAAACTCATCTTT	CALGEKTTDPSRRTDKLIF
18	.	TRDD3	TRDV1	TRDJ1	TGTGCTCTTGGGAGGAGGGGAGGATACGCCTCTCCGACCGATAAACTCATCTTT	CALGRRGGYASPTDKLIF
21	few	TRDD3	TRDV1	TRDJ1	TGTGCTCTTGGGGAACGAGGGTACTGGGGGTCTCACGTCGTGTACACCGATAAACTCATCTTT	CALGERGYWGSHVVYTDKLIF
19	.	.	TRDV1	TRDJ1	TGTGCTCTTGGGGAGCTACCCTCTTGCTTCCGTCAAGAAACCGATAAACTCATCTTT	CALGELPSCFRQETDKLIF
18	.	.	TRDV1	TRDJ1	TGTGCTCTTGGGGCCTGCCCGGGGACGGGATCGTACACCGATAAACTCATCTTT	CALGACPGTGSYTDKLIF
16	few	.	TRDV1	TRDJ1	TGTGCTCTTGGGGAACTTGGCCGGGCTAACACCGATAAACTCATCTTT	CALGELGRANTDKLIF
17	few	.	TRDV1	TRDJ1	TGTGCTCTTGGGGAACTTAGTCTCATCCGGGCTAACGATAAACTCATCTTT	CALGELSLIRANDKLIF
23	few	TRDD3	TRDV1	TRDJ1	TGTGCTCTTGGGGAGGCCTTTGAGGGTTGCTGGGGGATACGCCTAATGTACACCGATAAACTCATCTTT	CALGEAFEGCWGIRLMYTDKLIF
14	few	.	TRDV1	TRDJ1	TGTGCTCTTGGGGAACTTGAGGTCCCCGATAAACTCATCTTT	CALGELEVPDKLIF
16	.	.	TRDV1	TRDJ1	TGTGCTCTTGGTTTCTTCCTCTCTGGGGGGTCCGATAAACTCATCTTT	CALGFFLSGGSDKLIF
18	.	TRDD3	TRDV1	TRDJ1	TGTGCTCTTGGGGCTAGGGGACTGGGGGAACCGTACACCGATAAACTCATCTTT	CALGARGLGEPYTDKLIF
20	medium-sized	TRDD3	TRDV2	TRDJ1	TGTGCCTGTGACACGTTCCATACTGGGGGTCTTCGTTCGTACACCGATAAACTCATCTTT	CACDTFHTGGLRSYTDKLIF
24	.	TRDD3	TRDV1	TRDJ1	TGTGCTCTTGGGGAACAAATCCCAGTCGGAATCGTACTGGGGGATACGGAGGGCACCGATAAACTCATCTTT	CALGEQIPVGIVLGDTEGTDKLIF
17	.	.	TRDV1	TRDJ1	TGTGCTCTTGGGGAACTTTCCCCTGGTTTGTACACCGATAAACTCATCTTT	CALGELSPGLYTDKLIF
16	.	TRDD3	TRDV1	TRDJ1	TGTGCTCTTGGGGACGGTTCCTACTTGGGGGATACGCGGCTCATCTTT	CALGDGSYLGDTRLIF
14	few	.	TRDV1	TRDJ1	TGTGCTCTTGGGGAACAGCCATACGCCGATAAACTCATCTTT	CALGEQPYADKLIF
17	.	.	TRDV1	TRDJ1	TGTGCTCTTGGGGAAAGGGGACCGTTGCTGTACACCGATAAACTCATCTTT	CALGERGPLLYTDKLIF
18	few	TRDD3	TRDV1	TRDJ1	TGTGCTCTTGGGGAAGAGTGGGGGACGGGGAGGTACACCGATGAACTCATCTTT	CALGEEWGTGRYTDELIF
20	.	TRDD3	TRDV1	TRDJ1	TGTGCTCTTGGGGAACTCCACATACTGGGGGATGGGGAGAACACCGATAAACTCATCTTT	CALGELHILGDGENTDKLIF
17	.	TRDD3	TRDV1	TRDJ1	TGTGCTCTTGGGGAATGGGGGGATACGCAGTACACCGATAAACTCATCTTT	CALGEWGDTQYTDKLIF
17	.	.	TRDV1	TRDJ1	TGTGCTCTTGGGGAAAGGTCCCTCCACGTGTACACCGATAAACTCATCTTT	CALGERSLHVYTDKLIF
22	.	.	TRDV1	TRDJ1	TGTGCTCTTGGGGAAAGGGTAGGGAGTCGCCGGGGGGTTGTTGTCTACGCCGATAAACTCATCTTT	CALGERVGSRRGVVVYADKLIF
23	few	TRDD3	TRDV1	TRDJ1	TGTGCTCTTGGGGAACTAGAAGGTGTGGACCCCTTTGCTGGGGGACCGTACACCGATAAACTCATCTTT	CALGELEGVDPFAGGPYTDKLIF
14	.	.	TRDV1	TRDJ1	TGTGCTCTTGGGGAACCAAGGGGTACCGATAAACTCATCTTT	CALGEPRGTDKLIF
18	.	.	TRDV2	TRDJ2	TGTGCCTGTGACACCCAGAGGGGATGGCGATTAGTGACAACACAACTCTTCTTT	CACDTQRGWRLVTTQLFF
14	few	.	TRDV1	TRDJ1	TGTGCTCTTGGGGAACGAAGGGGAACCGATAAACTCATCTTT	CALGERRGTDKLIF
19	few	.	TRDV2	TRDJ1	TGTGCCTGTGACACCGCTAGCGGGGAGACATCCTCGAATCCCAATAAACTCATCTTT	CACDTASGETSSNPNKLIF
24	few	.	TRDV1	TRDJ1	TGTGCTCTTGGGGAACCGGGTAGTTCCTCATCGGGTTCCGGGGAAGAGGGGAGTGCCGATAAACTCATCTTT	CALGEPGSSSSGSGEEGSADKLIF
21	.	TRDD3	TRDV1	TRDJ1	TGTGCTCTTGGGGAAGGATTCTCTGGGGGATACGGGCGACCGTACACCGATAAACTCATCTTT	CALGEGFSGGYGRPYTDKLIF
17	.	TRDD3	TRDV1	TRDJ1	TGTGCTCTTGGGGAACTAACCGTAGCTGGGGGATATGATAAACTCATCTTT	CALGELTVAGGYDKLIF
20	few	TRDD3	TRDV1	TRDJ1	TGTGCTCTTGGGTGTCCTCCCGTCTACTGGGGGATGATGTACACCGATAAACTCATCTTT	CALGCPPVYWGMMYTDKLIF
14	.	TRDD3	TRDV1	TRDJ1	TGTGCTCTTGGGGAACTGGGGGATGGCGATAAACTCATCTTT	CALGELGDGDKLIF
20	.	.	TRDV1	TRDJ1	TGTGCTCTTGGGGTCCCGGGAGTTCCTTCTCGTGAGATACATAACGATAAACTCATCTTT	CALGVPGVPSREIHNDKLIF
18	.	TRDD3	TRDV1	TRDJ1	TGTGCTCTTGGGGAACTGCCGACTTACTGGGGGGACACCGATAAACTCATCTTT	CALGELPTYWGDTDKLIF